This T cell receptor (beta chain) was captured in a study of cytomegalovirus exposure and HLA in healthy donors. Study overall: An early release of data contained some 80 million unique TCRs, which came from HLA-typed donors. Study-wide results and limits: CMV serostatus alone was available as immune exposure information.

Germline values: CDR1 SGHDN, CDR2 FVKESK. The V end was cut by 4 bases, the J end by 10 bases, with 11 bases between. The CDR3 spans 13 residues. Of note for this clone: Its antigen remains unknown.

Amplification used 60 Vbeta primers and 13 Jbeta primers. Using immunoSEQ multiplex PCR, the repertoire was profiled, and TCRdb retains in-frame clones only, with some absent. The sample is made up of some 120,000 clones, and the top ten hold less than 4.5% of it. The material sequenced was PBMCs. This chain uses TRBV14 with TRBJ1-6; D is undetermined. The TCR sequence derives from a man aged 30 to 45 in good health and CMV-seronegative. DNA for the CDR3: TGTGCCAGCAGCCTTTTACCTAACTCACCCCTCCACTTT. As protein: CASSLLPNSPLHF.